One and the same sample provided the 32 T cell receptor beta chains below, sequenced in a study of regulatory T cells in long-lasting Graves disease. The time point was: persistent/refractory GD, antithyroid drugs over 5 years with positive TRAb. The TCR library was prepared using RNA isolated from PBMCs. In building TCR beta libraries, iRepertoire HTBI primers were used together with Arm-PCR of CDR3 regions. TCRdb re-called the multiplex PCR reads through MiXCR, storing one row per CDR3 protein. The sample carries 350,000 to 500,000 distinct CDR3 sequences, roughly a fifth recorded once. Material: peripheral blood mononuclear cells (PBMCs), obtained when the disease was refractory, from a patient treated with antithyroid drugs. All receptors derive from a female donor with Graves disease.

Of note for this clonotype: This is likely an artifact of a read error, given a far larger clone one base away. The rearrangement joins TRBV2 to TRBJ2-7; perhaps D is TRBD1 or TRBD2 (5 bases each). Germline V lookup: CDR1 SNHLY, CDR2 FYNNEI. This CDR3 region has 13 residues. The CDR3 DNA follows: TGTGCCAGCATGGGGGAAGCGCCCTACGGGCAGTACTTC. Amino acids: CASMGEAPYGQYF.

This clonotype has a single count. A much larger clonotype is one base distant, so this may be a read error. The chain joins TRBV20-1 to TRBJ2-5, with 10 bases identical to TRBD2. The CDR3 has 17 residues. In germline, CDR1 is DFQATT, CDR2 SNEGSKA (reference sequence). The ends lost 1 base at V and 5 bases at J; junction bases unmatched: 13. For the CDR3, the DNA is TGCAGTGCTAGAGTCCTAGCGGGAGTTGGTCCAGTGGAGACCCAGTACTTC. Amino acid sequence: CSARVLAGVGPVETQYF.

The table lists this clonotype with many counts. CDR3 in DNA: TGTGCCAGCAGTTTATCGGGGACCAATCAGCCCCAGCATTTT. Its protein is CASSLSGTNQPQHF. The chain uses TRBV27 and TRBJ1-5; D possibly corresponds to TRBD1 (5 bases). The CDR3 runs 14 residues. From germline, CDR1 is MNHEY and CDR2 SMNVEV (reference sequence). The V gene lost 0 bases and the J gene lost 3 bases, with 6 bases spanning the gap.

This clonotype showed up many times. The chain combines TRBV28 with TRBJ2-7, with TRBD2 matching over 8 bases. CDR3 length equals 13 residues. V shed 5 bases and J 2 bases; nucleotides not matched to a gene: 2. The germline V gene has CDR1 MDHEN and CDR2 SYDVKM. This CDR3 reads CASSVAGTYEQYF. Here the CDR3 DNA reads TGTGCCAGCAGTGTAGCGGGAACCTACGAGCAGTACTTC.

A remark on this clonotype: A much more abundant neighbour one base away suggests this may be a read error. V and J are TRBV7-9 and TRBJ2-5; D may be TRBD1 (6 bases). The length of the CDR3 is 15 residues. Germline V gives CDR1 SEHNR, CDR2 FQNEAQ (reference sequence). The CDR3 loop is CASSSNQGWTETRYF. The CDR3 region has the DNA TGTGCCAGCAGTTCCAATCAGGGTTGGACAGAGACCCGGTACTTC.

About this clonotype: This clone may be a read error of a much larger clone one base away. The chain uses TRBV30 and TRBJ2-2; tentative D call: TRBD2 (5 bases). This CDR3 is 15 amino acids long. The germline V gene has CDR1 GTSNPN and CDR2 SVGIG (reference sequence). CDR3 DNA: TGTGCCTGGAGTGTACCGGACTGGATCACCGGGGAGCTGCTTTTT. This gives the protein CAWSVPDWITGELLF. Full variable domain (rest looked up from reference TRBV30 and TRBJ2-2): SQTIHQWPATLVQPVGSPLSLECTVEGTSNPNLYWYRQAAGRGLQLLFYSVGIGQISSEVPQNLSASRPQDRQFILSSKKLLLSDSGFYLCAWSVPDWITGELLFGEGSRLTVL.

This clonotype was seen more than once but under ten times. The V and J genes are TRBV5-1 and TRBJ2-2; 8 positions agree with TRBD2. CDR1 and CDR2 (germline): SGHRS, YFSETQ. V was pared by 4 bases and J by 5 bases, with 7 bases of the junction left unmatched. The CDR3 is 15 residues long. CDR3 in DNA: TGCGCCAGCAGCCGGGTACTAGCGGAAACCGGGGAGCTGTTTTTT. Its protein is CASSRVLAETGELFF.

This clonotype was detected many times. CDR3 residues: CASRGGLVYEQYF. The CDR3 DNA is TGTGCCAGCAGAGGGGGCCTAGTCTACGAGCAGTACTTC. The chain carries TRBV6-1 and TRBJ2-7; 7 nucleotides align to TRBD1. This CDR3 comprises 13 residues. In germline, CDR1 is MNHNS, CDR2 SASEGT. V shed 6 bases, J shed 3 bases, and the junction held 5 bases outside the gene matches.

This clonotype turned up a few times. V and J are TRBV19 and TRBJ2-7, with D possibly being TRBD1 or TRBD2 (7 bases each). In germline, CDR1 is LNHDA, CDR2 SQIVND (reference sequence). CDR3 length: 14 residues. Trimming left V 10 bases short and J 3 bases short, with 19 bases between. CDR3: CATWGGQTNYEQYF. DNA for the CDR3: TGTGCCACCTGGGGGGGACAGACAAACTACGAGCAGTACTTC.

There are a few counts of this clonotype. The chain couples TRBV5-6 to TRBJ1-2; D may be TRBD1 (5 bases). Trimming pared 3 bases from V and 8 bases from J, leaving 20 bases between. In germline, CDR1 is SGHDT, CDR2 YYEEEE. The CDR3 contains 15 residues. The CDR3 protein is CASSSLGLTGGGYTF. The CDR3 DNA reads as TGTGCCAGCAGCTCTTTAGGCCTGACGGGGGGGGGCTACACCTTC.

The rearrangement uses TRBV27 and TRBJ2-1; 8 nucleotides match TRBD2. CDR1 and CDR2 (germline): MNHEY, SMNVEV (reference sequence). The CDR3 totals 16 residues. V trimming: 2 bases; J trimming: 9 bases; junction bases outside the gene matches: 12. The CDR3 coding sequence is TGTGCCAGCAGTTTAGACAGCGGGAGACTCGAAGGTGAGCAGTTCTTC. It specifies CASSLDSGRLEGEQFF.

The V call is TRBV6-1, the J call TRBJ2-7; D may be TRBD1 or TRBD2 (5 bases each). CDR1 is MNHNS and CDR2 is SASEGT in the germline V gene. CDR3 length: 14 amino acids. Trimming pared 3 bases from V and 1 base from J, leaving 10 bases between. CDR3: CASSDWGKSYEQYF. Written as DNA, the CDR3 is TGTGCCAGCAGTGACTGGGGGAAGTCCTACGAGCAGTACTTC.

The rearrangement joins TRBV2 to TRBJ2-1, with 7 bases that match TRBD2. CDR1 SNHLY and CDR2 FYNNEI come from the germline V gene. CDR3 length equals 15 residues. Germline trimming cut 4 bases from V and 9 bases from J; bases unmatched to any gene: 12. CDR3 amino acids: CASSAEGGPYFEQFF. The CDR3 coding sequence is TGTGCCAGCAGTGCGGAGGGAGGGCCATATTTTGAGCAGTTCTTC.

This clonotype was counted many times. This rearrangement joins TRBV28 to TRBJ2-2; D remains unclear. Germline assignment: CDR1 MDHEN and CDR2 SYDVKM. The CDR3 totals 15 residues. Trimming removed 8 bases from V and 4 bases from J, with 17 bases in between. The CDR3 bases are TGTGCCAGCGTGCCTACCGTGCACACCACCGGGGAGCTGTTTTTT. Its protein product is CASVPTVHTTGELFF.

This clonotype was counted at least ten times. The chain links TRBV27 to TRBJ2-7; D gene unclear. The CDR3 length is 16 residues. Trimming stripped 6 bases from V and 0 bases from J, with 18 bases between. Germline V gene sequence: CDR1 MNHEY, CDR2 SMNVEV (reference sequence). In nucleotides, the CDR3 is TGTGCCAGCAGGGCGGCCACCTCAGCCGCCTCCTACGAGCAGTACTTC. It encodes CASRAATSAASYEQYF.

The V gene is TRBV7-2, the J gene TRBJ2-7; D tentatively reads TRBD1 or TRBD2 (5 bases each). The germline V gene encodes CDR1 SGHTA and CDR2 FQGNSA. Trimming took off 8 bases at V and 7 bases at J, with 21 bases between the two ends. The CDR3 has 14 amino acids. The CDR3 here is CASETRDRNGEQYF. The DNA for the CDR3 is TGTGCCAGCGAGACACGGGACCGAAACGGGGAGCAGTACTTC.

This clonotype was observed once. The CDR3 reads CASSLAPSGQYNEQFF. The CDR3 region has the DNA TGCGCCAGCAGCTTGGCCCCTAGCGGTCAATACAATGAGCAGTTCTTC. The gene calls are TRBV5-1 and TRBJ2-1; TRBD2 aligns across 7 bases. Germline CDR1 reads SGHRS; CDR2 reads YFSETQ. Losses at the gene ends were 0 bases for V and 4 bases for J; bases not matched to a gene: 7. The CDR3 spans 16 residues.

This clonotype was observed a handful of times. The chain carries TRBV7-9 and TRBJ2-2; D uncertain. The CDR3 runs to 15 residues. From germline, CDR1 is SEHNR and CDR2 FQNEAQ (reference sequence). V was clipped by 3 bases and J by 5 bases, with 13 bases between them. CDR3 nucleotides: TGTGCCAGCAGCTTGGCCCCTTTGAGGACCGGGGAGCTGTTTTTT. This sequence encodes CASSLAPLRTGELFF. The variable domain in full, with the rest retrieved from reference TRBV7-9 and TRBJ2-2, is DTGVSQNPRHKITKRGQNVTFRCDPISEHNRLYWYRQTLGQGPEFLTYFQNEAQLEKSRLLSDRFSAERPKGSFSTLEIQRTEQGDSAMYLCASSLAPLRTGELFFGEGSRLTVL.

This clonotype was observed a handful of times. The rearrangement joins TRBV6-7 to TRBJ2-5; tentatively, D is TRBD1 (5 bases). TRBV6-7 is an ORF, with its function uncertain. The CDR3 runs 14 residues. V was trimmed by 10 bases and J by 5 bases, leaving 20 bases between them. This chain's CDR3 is CATSSPRVMETQYF. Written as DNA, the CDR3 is TGTGCCACCTCTTCTCCCAGGGTAATGGAGACCCAGTACTTC.

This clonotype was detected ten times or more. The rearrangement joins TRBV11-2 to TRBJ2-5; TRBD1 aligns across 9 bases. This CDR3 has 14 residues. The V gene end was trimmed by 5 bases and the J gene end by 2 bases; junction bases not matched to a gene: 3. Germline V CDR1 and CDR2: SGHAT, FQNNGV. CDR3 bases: TGTGCCAGCAGCATCGGACAGGGGCAAGAGACCCAGTACTTC. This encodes CASSIGQGQETQYF.

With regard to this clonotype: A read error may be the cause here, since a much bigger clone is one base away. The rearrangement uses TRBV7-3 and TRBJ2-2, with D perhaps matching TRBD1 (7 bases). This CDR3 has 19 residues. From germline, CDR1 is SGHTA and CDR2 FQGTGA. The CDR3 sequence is CASSATYKGTALNTGGLFF. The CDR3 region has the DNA TGTGCCAGCAGCGCTACGTACAAGGGGACAGCTTTGAACACCGGGGGGCTGTTTTTT.

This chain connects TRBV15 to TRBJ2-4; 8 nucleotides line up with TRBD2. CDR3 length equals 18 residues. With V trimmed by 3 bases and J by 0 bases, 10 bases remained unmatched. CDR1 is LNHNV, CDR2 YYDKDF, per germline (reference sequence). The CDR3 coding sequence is TGTGCCACCAGCAGTGGATTAACTAGCGGTCTAGCCAAAAACATTCAGTACTTC. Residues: CATSSGLTSGLAKNIQYF.

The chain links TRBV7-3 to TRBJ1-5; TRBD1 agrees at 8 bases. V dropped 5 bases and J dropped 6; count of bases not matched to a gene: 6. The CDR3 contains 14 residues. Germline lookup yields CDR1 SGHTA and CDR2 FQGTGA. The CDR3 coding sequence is TGTGCCAGCAGCAACGGACAGGGAATTCAGCCCCAGCATTTT. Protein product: CASSNGQGIQPQHF.

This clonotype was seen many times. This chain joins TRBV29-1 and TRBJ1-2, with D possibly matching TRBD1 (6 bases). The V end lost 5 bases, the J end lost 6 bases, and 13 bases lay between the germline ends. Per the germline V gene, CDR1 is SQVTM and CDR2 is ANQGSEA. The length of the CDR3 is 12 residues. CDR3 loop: CSVTQGGDGYTF. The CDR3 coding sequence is TGCAGCGTTACACAGGGAGGGGATGGCTACACCTTC.

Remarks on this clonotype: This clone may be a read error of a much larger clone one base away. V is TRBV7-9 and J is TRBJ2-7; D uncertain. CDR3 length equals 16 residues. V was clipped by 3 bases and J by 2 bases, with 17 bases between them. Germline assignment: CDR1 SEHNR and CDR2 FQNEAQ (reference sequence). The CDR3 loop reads CASSFPSEWPTYEQYF. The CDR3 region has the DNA TGTGCCAGCAGCTTCCCCTCGGAGTGGCCGACCTACGAGCAGTACTTC.

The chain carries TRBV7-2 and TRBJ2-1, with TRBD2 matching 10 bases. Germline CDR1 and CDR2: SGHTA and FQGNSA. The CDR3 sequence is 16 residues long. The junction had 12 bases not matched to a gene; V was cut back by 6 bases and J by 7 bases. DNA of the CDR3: TGTGCCAGCAGAAAAGCTGCGGCTAGCGGGAGAAATGAGCAGTTCTTC. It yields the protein CASRKAAASGRNEQFF.

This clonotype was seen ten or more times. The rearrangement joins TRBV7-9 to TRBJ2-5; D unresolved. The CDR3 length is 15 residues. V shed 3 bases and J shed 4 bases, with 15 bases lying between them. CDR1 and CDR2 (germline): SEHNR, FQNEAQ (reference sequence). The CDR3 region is CASSFREAQRETQYF. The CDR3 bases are TGTGCCAGCAGCTTTAGAGAGGCACAGCGAGAGACCCAGTACTTC.

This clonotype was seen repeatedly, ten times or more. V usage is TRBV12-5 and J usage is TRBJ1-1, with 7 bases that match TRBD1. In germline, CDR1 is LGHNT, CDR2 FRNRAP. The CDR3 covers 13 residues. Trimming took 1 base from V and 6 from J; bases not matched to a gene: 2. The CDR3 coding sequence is TGTGCTAGTGGTTTGGACAGGGGCTCTGAAGCTTTCTTT. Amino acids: CASGLDRGSEAFF.

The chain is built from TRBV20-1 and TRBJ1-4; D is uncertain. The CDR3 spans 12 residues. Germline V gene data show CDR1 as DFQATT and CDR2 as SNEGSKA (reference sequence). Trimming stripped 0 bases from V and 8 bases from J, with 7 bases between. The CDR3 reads CSARDVGEKLFF. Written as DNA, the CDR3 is TGCAGTGCTAGAGATGTAGGGGAAAAACTGTTTTTT.

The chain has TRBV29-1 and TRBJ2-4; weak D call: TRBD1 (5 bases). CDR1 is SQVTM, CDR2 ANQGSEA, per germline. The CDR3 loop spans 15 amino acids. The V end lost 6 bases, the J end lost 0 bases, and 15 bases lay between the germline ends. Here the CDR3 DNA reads TGCAGCGTAATAGGACACTACAGAGCCAAAAACATTCAGTACTTC. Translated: CSVIGHYRAKNIQYF.

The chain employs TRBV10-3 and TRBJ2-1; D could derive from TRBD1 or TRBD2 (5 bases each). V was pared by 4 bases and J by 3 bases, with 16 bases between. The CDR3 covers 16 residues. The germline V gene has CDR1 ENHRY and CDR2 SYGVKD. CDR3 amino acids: CAISAPGLAVYNEQFF. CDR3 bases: TGTGCCATCAGTGCCCCGGGGCTGGCAGTCTACAATGAGCAGTTCTTC.

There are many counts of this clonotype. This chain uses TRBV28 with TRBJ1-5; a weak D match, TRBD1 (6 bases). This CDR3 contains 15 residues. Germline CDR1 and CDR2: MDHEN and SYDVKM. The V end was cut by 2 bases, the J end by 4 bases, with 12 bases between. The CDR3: CASSLRAGVNQPQHF. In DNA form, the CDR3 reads TGTGCCAGCAGTTTAAGAGCAGGGGTGAATCAGCCCCAGCATTTT.